This T cell receptor beta chain was identified in a study of blood T cell repertoires in COVID-19. Clones were sequenced by immunoSEQ multiplex PCR, and TCRdb holds only the in-frame ones, with some missing. The table shows around 88,000 clones, with roughly 80% occurring only once. V was clipped by 3 bases and J by 5 bases; unmatched bases: 5. CDR3 length: 15 amino acids. Germline CDR1 is SGHNT and CDR2 is YENEEA. The sequence came from a man in his fifties or sixties with acute or convalescent COVID-19. The chain carries TRBV11-3 and TRBJ2-2; 8 nucleotides align to TRBD2. Source material: peripheral blood. CDR3 amino acids: CASSFRGGKTGELFF. CDR3 coding DNA: TGTGCCAGCAGCTTTCGGGGGGGAAAAACCGGGGAGCTGTTTTTT.